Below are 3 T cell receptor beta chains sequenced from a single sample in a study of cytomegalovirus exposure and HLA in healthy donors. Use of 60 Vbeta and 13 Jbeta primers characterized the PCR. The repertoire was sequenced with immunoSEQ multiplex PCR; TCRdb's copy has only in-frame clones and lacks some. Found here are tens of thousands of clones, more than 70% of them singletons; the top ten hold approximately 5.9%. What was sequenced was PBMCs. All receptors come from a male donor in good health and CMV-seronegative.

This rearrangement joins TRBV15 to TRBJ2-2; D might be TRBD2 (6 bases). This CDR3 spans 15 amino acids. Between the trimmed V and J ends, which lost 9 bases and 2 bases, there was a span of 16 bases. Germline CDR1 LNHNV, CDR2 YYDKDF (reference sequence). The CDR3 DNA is TGTGCCACAAAGGGAACGGGAGCAAACACCGGGGAGCTGTTTTTT. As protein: CATKGTGANTGELFF.

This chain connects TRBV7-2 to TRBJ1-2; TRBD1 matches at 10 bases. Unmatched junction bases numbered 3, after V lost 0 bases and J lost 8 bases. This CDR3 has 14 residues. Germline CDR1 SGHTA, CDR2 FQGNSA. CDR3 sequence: CASSLAGTGVGYTF. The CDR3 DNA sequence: TGTGCCAGCAGCTTAGCAGGGACAGGGGTGGGCTACACCTTC.

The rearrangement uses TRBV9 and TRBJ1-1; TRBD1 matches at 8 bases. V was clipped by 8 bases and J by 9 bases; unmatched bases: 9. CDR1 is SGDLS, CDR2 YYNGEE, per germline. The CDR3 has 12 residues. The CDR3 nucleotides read TGTGCCAGTGGGATTTCAGGGGGCCAAGCTTTCTTT. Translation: CASGISGGQAFF.